One and the same sample provided the 16 T cell receptor beta chains below, sequenced in a study of cytomegalovirus exposure and HLA in healthy donors. The primer mix had 60 Vbeta and 13 Jbeta primers. Assay used: immunoSEQ multiplex PCR; TCRdb lists only in-frame clones, some missing. Of some 190,000 clones listed, 82% are singletons. Sequencing was done on a sample of PBMCs. The receptor source for this set is a middle-aged man in good health and CMV-seronegative.

This clone was recorded a few times. This rearrangement joins TRBV4-3 to TRBJ2-1, with D perhaps TRBD1 (6 bases). The CDR3 runs to 16 residues. The germline V gene has CDR1 LGHNA and CDR2 YSLEER. The germline V and J ends were trimmed by 0 bases and 4 bases, with 13 bases remaining between them. The CDR3 DNA reads as TGCGCCAGCAGCCAAGAGGGCTCAAGGGGGTACAATGAGCAGTTCTTC. Its translation is CASSQEGSRGYNEQFF.

The V call is TRBV7-8, the J call TRBJ2-2; TRBD2 aligns across 11 bases. Germline V gene data show CDR1 as SGHVS and CDR2 as FQNEAQ. J lost 7 bases, V lost 1 base, and 8 bases had no gene match. The CDR3 is made up of 17 amino acids. CDR3 DNA sequence: TGTGCCAGCAGCTTAGGCTTAGCGGGGGGGCGTGTCGGGGAGCTGTTTTTT. It codes for CASSLGLAGGRVGELFF.

The V gene is TRBV15, the J gene TRBJ2-5; D ambiguous. Deletions cut 0 bases from V and 3 bases from J, with 11 bases between. In germline, CDR1 is LNHNV, CDR2 YYDKDF (reference sequence). The CDR3 spans 15 residues. The CDR3 sequence: CATSRDRSFEETQYF. Here the CDR3 DNA reads TGTGCCACCAGCAGAGATCGGTCTTTTGAAGAGACCCAGTACTTC.

This sequence joins TRBV19 and TRBJ1-3; 7 positions match TRBD1. CDR3 length: 16 amino acids. V trimming: 8 bases; J trimming: 0 bases; junction bases outside the gene matches: 10. Germline values: CDR1 LNHDA, CDR2 SQIVND (reference sequence). Here the CDR3 reads CASRKGAFGSGNTIYF. DNA of the CDR3: TGTGCCAGTCGCAAGGGGGCATTCGGCTCTGGAAACACCATATATTTT.

V and J are TRBV27 and TRBJ1-1; 7 nucleotides align to TRBD1. CDR1 is MNHEY and CDR2 is SMNVEV in the germline V gene (reference sequence). The CDR3 covers 13 residues. The ends lost 5 bases at V and 5 bases at J; junction bases unmatched: 5. In DNA, the CDR3 is TGTGCCAGCAGTAGACAGGGAATGACTGAAGCTTTCTTT. Translating gives CASSRQGMTEAFF.

The chain has TRBV4-1 and TRBJ2-2, with 10 bases aligning to TRBD2. The germline V gene encodes CDR1 MGHRA and CDR2 YSYEKL. CDR3 length: 16 residues. V gave up 5 bases and J gave up 2 bases; unmatched junction bases: 5. This CDR3 reads CASSYTSGVNTGELFF. The CDR3 DNA is TGCGCCAGCAGCTATACTAGCGGGGTTAACACCGGGGAGCTGTTTTTT.

Only a few counts were recorded for this clone. The chain links TRBV29-1 to TRBJ2-7; D not certain. Germline CDR1 is SQVTM and CDR2 is ANQGSEA. CDR3 size: 11 residues. The V gene lost 4 bases and the J gene lost 12 bases, with 16 bases spanning the gap. CDR3 nucleotide sequence: TGCAGCGTTGTATCGTCGGGTACGCCGTACTTC. Translated, it gives CSVVSSGTPYF.

The genes are TRBV28 and TRBJ2-5; 11 bases line up with TRBD1. V lost 5 bases, J lost 3 bases, and 5 bases stayed unmatched. Germline assignment: CDR1 MDHEN and CDR2 SYDVKM. The CDR3 totals 15 residues. CDR3 sequence: CASSQGTGGKETQYF. DNA of the CDR3: TGTGCCAGCAGTCAAGGGACAGGGGGGAAAGAGACCCAGTACTTC.

J is TRBJ2-5 and V is TRBV18; perhaps TRBD1 as D (5 bases). The V end lost 6 bases, the J end lost 1 base, and 9 bases lay between the germline ends. Germline assignment: CDR1 KGHSH and CDR2 LQKENI. This CDR3 comprises 13 residues. The CDR3 region is CASSSTVQETQYF. DNA of the CDR3: TGTGCCAGCTCCTCGACAGTCCAAGAGACCCAGTACTTC.

The chain uses TRBV11-2 and TRBJ2-6; tentatively, D is TRBD2 (6 bases). Germline CDR1 SGHAT, CDR2 FQNNGV. This CDR3 is 19 amino acids long. The V end lost 0 bases, the J end lost 1 base, and 16 bases lay between the germline ends. CDR3 amino acids: CASSLEGWRDWSGANVLTF. The CDR3 DNA reads TGTGCCAGCAGCTTAGAGGGATGGAGGGATTGGTCTGGGGCCAACGTCCTGACTTTC.

The CDR3 DNA is TGTGCCAGCAGTTTCGACAGGATTCCCTCCAATGAGCAGTTCTTC. This sequence encodes CASSFDRIPSNEQFF. This sequence joins TRBV27 and TRBJ2-1, with a possible D match to TRBD1 (6 bases). The V gene lost 3 bases and the J gene lost 6 bases, with 15 bases spanning the gap. Germline CDR1 reads MNHEY; CDR2 reads SMNVEV (reference sequence). The CDR3 covers 15 residues.

The rearrangement joins TRBV6-7 to TRBJ2-1, with a weak D call TRBD2 (5 bases). TRBV6-7 qualifies as an ORF whose function is uncertain. The CDR3 is 12 residues long. V lost 0 bases and J 11 bases, leaving 8 bases between the germline ends. CDR3 sequence: CASSYSREKQFF. CDR3 nucleotide sequence: TGTGCCAGCAGTTACTCGAGGGAAAAGCAGTTCTTC.

The chain recombines TRBV7-3 with TRBJ2-3; 9 bases agree with TRBD2. The CDR3 spans 16 residues. J gave up 0 bases and V 4 bases, and 5 bases lay outside the gene matches. The germline V gene has CDR1 SGHTA and CDR2 FQGTGA. The CDR3 region has the DNA TGTGCCAGCAGCTCCAGGCGGGGGGGGAGCACAGATACGCAGTATTTT. It specifies CASSSRRGGSTDTQYF.

V gene TRBV6-1 combines with J gene TRBJ2-1, with 9 bases aligning to TRBD1. In germline, CDR1 is MNHNS, CDR2 SASEGT. Trimming took 4 bases from V and 4 from J; bases not matched to a gene: 8. CDR3 size: 16 residues. The CDR3 is CASSADRDRVYNEQFF. The CDR3 coding sequence is TGTGCCAGCAGTGCTGACCGGGACAGGGTTTACAATGAGCAGTTCTTC.

This chain links TRBV19 with TRBJ2-7, with D possibly matching TRBD1 (6 bases). CDR3 size: 14 residues. Trimming took off 3 bases at V and 1 base at J, with 10 bases between the two ends. In germline, CDR1 is LNHDA, CDR2 SQIVND (reference sequence). The CDR3 spells CASSISQGSYEQYF. The CDR3 nucleotides are TGTGCCAGTAGTATTTCCCAGGGGTCCTACGAGCAGTACTTC.

This rearrangement joins TRBV28 to TRBJ1-1, with D hard to call. Trimming stripped 7 bases from V and 5 bases from J, with 14 bases between. The CDR3 loop spans 13 amino acids. Germline V gene data show CDR1 as MDHEN and CDR2 as SYDVKM. CDR3: CASIRGGWTEAFF. CDR3 DNA: TGTGCCAGCATCAGAGGAGGGTGGACTGAAGCTTTCTTT.